This T cell receptor beta chain was captured in a study of blood T cell repertoires in COVID-19. The wider study: COVID-19 samples from acute and convalescent phases originated in the United States, Italy and Spain.

In germline, CDR1 is LGHDT, CDR2 YNNKEL (reference sequence). The CDR3 runs to 13 residues. Worth noting for this clone: The junction does not match germline at one end; this may be a read error.

Only in-frame clones appear in the TCRdb table, and some are missing; sequencing was by immunoSEQ multiplex PCR. The sample comprises hundreds of thousands of clones, roughly 86% of which are singletons, and around 1.7% rests with the top ten. Sequenced material: peripheral blood. V usage is TRBV3-1 (or the pseudogene TRBV3-2) and J usage is TRBJ2-5, with D maybe TRBD2 (6 bases). The receptor was derived from an older woman who had recovered from COVID-19. The chain's CDR3 is CASSQGTYLLEDF. The CDR3 nucleotides read TGTGCCAGCAGCCAGGGGACTTACCTATTGGAGGACTTC.